This is a list of T cell receptor beta chains from one sample in a study of brain T cells in children with intractable seizures. Only in-frame clones appear in the TCRdb table, and some are missing; sequencing was by immunoSEQ multiplex PCR. Of around 80,000 clones detected, about 90% appear once; the ten largest clones hold about 24%. Here the sequenced sample was peripheral blood, taken at surgery. These receptors all come from a girl aged 2 to 9 with Rasmussen encephalitis and intractable seizures. CDR3s include the opening cysteine and the closing phenylalanine or tryptophan. Fields, in order: V gene, D gene, clone size, CDR3 length, J gene, CDR3 protein, CDR3 DNA. The D gene is left open where the match is weak. Expanded clones are given a class, and other clones once, few, many or no size at all.

>TRBV30|-|-|12|TRBJ1-4
CAWSVTFEKLFF
TGTGCCTGGAGTGTAACTTTCGAAAAACTGTTTTTT
>TRBV30|TRBD2|-|12|TRBJ2-7
CAWSSGGDEQYF
TGTGCCTGGAGTTCGGGAGGCGACGAGCAGTACTTC
>TRBV7-3|TRBD2|-|17|TRBJ2-2
CASTSVGLAGGTGELFF
TGTGCCAGCACCTCGGTGGGACTAGCGGGGGGTACCGGGGAGCTGTTTTTT
>TRBV30|-|few|12|TRBJ1-1
CAWGRRTTEAFF
TGTGCCTGGGGAAGAAGGACCACTGAAGCTTTCTTT
>TRBV11-3|TRBD2|-|15|TRBJ2-3
CASSFEGLAKDTQYF
TGTGCCAGCAGCTTTGAGGGACTAGCTAAAGATACGCAGTATTTT
>TRBV30|-|few|12|TRBJ1-3
CAWRVSGNTIYF
TGTGCCTGGCGCGTCTCTGGAAACACCATATATTTT
>TRBV5-5|-|-|15|TRBJ2-5
CASSRDGGHQETQYF
TGTGCCAGCAGCAGGGACGGGGGACACCAAGAGACCCAGTACTTC
>TRBV7-6|-|-|16|TRBJ2-2
CASSQQGMRYTGELFF
TGTGCCAGCAGCCAACAGGGTATGCGCTACACCGGGGAGCTGTTTTTT
>TRBV2|TRBD1|once|13|TRBJ1-6
CASSTGGWSPLHF
TGTGCCAGCAGTACAGGGGGGTGGTCACCCCTCCACTTT
>TRBV19|TRBD1|-|16|TRBJ2-7
CASSTTGGPLGYEQYF
TGTGCCAGTAGCACCACAGGGGGACCTTTAGGCTACGAGCAGTACTTC
>TRBV9|TRBD2|-|17|TRBJ2-2
CASSGQSSGVHTGELFF
TGTGCCAGCAGCGGTCAATCTAGCGGGGTTCACACCGGGGAGCTGTTTTTT
>TRBV11-2|TRBD2|-|15|TRBJ2-1
CASSPFRGGANEQFF
TGTGCCAGCAGCCCTTTTCGGGGGGGGGCCAATGAGCAGTTCTTC
>TRBV6-4|-|-|13|TRBJ2-1
CASSGASGREQFF
TGTGCCAGCAGTGGCGCGTCCGGTCGTGAGCAGTTCTTC
>TRBV2|TRBD2|-|15|TRBJ2-2
CASRLLAGEAGELFF
TGTGCCAGCAGGCTACTAGCGGGAGAGGCCGGGGAGCTGTTTTTT
>TRBV7-3|TRBD2|-|15|TRBJ2-3
CASSPRLAGTDTQYF
TGTGCCAGCAGCCCTCGACTAGCGGGCACAGATACGCAGTATTTT
>TRBV3-1/TRBV3-2|TRBD2|once|15|TRBJ2-7
CASSQVPSGTYEQYF
TGTGCCAGCAGCCAGGTTCCTAGCGGTACATACGAGCAGTACTTC